The clone carrying this TCR beta chain came up a few times. Its antigen is not identified. TCRdb's table, derived via immunoSEQ multiplex PCR, lists solely in-frame clones and lacks some. The table includes 65,000 to 95,000 clones, around nine tenths detected once. These data belong to a study of OX40 agonist ivuxolimab in advanced cancers. On the study more broadly: Ivuxolimab is a fully human IgG2 antibody that activates OX40 (CD134). Notes on the study in general: CD4+ and CD8+ blood T cells expanded clonally by week 6 at 0.1 to 3.0 mg/kg.

In germline, CDR1 is MGHDK, CDR2 SYGVNS. The CDR3 is made up of 11 amino acids. V was pared by 8 bases and J by 3 bases, with 7 bases between. This chain joins TRBV25-1 and TRBJ1-1, with D unresolved. The receptor was isolated from an adult with an advanced solid tumor such as melanoma, head and neck, liver or kidney cancer. This specimen consisted of CD4+ or CD8+ T cells sorted from blood, obtained in a trial of the OX40 agonist ivuxolimab. The CDR3 DNA reads as TGTGCCAGCGTAGGCTACACTGAAGCTTTCTTT. Translating it yields CASVGYTEAFF.